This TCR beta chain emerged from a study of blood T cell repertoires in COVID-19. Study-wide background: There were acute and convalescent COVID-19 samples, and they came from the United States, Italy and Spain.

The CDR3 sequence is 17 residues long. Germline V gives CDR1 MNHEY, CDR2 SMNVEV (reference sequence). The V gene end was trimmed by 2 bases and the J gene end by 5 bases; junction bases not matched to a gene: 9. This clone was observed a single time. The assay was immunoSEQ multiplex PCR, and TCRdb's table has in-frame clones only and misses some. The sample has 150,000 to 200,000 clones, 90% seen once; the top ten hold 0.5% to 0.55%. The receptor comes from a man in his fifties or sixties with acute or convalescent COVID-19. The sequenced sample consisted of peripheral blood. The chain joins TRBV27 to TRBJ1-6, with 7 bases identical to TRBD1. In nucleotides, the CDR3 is TGTGCCAGCAGTTTAGGGACGGGACAGACCAATAATTCACCCCTCCACTTT. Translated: CASSLGTGQTNNSPLHF.